This is a list of T cell receptor beta chains from one sample in a study of T cells in Graves' hyperthyroidism and ophthalmopathy. TCRdb re-derived calls from the multiplex PCR reads in MiXCR, one entry per CDR3 protein. This table holds about 840,000 distinct CDR3 sequences, around 38% found once. The sequencing sample was made of blood. The receptors originated from a man between 18 and 29 years old with Graves' hyperthyroidism. CDR3s include the opening cysteine and the closing phenylalanine or tryptophan. The D gene is left open where the match is weak.

TRBV2	TRBJ2-5	TRBD1	CASSVGQYQETQYF
TRBV2	TRBJ1-5	-	CASMMYLQGGNQPQHF
TRBV3-1	TRBJ2-7	-	CASSQQSDSYEQYF
TRBV20-1	TRBJ2-7	TRBD1	CSARGQEPIEQYF
TRBV10-2	TRBJ1-6	-	CASSDPPHSPLHF
TRBV11-1	TRBJ2-5	TRBD2	CASSSAGTTRETQYF
TRBV10-3	TRBJ1-1	-	CAISEGERVNTEAFF
TRBV25-1	TRBJ2-6	-	CASSPRGEGANVLTF
TRBV9	TRBJ1-4	-	CASSVGGRSNEKLFF
TRBV4-1	TRBJ1-2	-	CASSQDHGGYGYTF
TRBV2	TRBJ2-3	-	CASIPGRSSTDTQYF
TRBV14	TRBJ1-1	-	CASSPSGVTEAFF
TRBV19	TRBJ1-2	-	CASSIVSDSYGYTF